A selection of T cell receptor beta chains follows, all from one sample in a study of post-analysis software for immune sequencing data. TCRdb reanalysed the PCR reads using MiXCR and keeps one entry per CDR3 protein. This table holds about 400,000 distinct CDR3 sequences, less than 40% found once. Material: blood. The receptors stem from a girl aged 5-17 years with multiple sclerosis. CDR3s include the opening cysteine and the closing phenylalanine or tryptophan.

V,CDR3
TRBV5-5,CASSLTHAGDDYGYTF
TRBV9,CASTNNYGCTF
TRBV6-5,CASSSDRGYGYTF
TRBV7-2,CASSPTGTSGSSYEQYF
TRBV6-1,CASSGAGQGTHTQYF
TRBV10-1,CATSDSTFGTNTEAFF
TRBV7-7,CASSFKAGAGYNEQFF
TRBV28,CASRLAGALTDTQYF
TRBV29-1,CSVGGHRNLNTEAFF
TRBV15,CATSREAARGEKLFF
TRBV9,CASSVVGNPTDTQYF
TRBV21-1,CASSKDPGRGFDEQFF
TRBV9,CASSALEGGSTEAFF
TRBV15,CATSPGDYRDTEAFF
TRBV2,CARSSGTGVETQYF
TRBV29-1,CSASRGRNEKLFF
TRBV7-9,CASSSRGGPTYEQYF
TRBV3-1,CASSQPTGGGPSSYEQYF
TRBV12-3/TRBV12-4,CASSSATGGGEKLFF
TRBV6-5,CASRNRVLTEAFF
TRBV25-1,CASSDAGGLNYGYTF
TRBV4-2,CASRTSGATDTQYF
TRBV5-1,CASSPRTGGLYNEQFF